The sequence of this TCR beta chain was determined in a study of blood T cells in healthy people across ages. General study results and limits: Diversity estimated from one million T cells was considered an underestimate. Strong correlation existed between TCR beta diversity and naive T cell percentage.

The CDR3 is made up of 8 amino acids. Germline CDR1 and CDR2: DFQATT and SNEGSKA (reference sequence). With 3 bases removed from V and 11 bases from J, the gap between germline ends came to 4 bases. In terms of origin and age, donors were healthy Caucasian individuals from Russia aged roughly 6 to 95. PCR was performed a second time for about 6 to 12 cycles using a sample-barcoded 5' primer and a J-beta primer mix. CDR3-containing paired-end reads numbering at least 2.5 million came from each sample. MiXCR, run by TCRdb on the 5' RACE reads, gives a single entry per CDR3 protein. The sample lists some 1.5 million distinct CDR3 sequences; approximately 42% were seen once. The sample holds a few counts of this clonotype. The antigen is undetermined.

This clonotype was sampled from a woman aged 18-29 years in good health. This chain joins TRBV20-1 and TRBJ1-1; D is undetermined. The sample taken for sequencing was blood. CDR3 coding DNA: TGCAGTGCTAGCTCGGCTTTCTTT. Amino acid sequence: CSASSAFF.